The text below deals with one T cell receptor beta chain. Authors' methods: Reference gene primer amplification yielded estimated nucleated cell counts. Here immunoSEQ multiplex PCR was the method, and the copy in TCRdb shows in-frame clones only, minus some. V and J calls and clone size follow that table, whereas D and trimming were derived from the DNA. Altogether tens of thousands of clones are present, under 95% being singletons, with the ten largest covering around 9.1%. These data originate in a study of blood T cell repertoires in COVID-19. As for the study in general: PBMCs, B-cell-depleted T cells, or T cells provided the cDNA or gDNA that made up the material.

This CDR3 comprises 18 residues. Looked up from germline, CDR1 is LGHDT and CDR2 is YNNKEL (reference sequence). Trimming shortened V by 0 bases and J by 0 bases, and 12 bases separated the two germline ends. This clonotype was obtained from a human donor in a cohort sampled during active COVID-19. Source material: peripheral blood. This chain connects TRBV3-1 (or the pseudogene TRBV3-2) to TRBJ1-6; D is perhaps TRBD1 (5 bases). The CDR3 coding sequence is TGTGCCAGCAGCCAAGAAGGGGTTTTAAGCTCCTATAATTCACCCCTCCACTTT. Its protein is CASSQEGVLSSYNSPLHF.